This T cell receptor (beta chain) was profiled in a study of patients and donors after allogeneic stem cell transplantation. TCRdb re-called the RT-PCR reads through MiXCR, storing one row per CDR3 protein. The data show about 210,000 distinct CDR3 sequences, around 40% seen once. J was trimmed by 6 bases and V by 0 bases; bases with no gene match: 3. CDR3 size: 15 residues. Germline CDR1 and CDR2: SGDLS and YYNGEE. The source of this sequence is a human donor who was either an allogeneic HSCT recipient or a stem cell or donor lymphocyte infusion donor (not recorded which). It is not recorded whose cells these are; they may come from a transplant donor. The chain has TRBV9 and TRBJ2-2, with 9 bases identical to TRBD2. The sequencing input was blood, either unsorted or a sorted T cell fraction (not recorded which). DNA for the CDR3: TGTGCCAGCAGCGTAGAAGGACTAGCGCCCGGGGAGCTGTTTTTT. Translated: CASSVEGLAPGELFF.